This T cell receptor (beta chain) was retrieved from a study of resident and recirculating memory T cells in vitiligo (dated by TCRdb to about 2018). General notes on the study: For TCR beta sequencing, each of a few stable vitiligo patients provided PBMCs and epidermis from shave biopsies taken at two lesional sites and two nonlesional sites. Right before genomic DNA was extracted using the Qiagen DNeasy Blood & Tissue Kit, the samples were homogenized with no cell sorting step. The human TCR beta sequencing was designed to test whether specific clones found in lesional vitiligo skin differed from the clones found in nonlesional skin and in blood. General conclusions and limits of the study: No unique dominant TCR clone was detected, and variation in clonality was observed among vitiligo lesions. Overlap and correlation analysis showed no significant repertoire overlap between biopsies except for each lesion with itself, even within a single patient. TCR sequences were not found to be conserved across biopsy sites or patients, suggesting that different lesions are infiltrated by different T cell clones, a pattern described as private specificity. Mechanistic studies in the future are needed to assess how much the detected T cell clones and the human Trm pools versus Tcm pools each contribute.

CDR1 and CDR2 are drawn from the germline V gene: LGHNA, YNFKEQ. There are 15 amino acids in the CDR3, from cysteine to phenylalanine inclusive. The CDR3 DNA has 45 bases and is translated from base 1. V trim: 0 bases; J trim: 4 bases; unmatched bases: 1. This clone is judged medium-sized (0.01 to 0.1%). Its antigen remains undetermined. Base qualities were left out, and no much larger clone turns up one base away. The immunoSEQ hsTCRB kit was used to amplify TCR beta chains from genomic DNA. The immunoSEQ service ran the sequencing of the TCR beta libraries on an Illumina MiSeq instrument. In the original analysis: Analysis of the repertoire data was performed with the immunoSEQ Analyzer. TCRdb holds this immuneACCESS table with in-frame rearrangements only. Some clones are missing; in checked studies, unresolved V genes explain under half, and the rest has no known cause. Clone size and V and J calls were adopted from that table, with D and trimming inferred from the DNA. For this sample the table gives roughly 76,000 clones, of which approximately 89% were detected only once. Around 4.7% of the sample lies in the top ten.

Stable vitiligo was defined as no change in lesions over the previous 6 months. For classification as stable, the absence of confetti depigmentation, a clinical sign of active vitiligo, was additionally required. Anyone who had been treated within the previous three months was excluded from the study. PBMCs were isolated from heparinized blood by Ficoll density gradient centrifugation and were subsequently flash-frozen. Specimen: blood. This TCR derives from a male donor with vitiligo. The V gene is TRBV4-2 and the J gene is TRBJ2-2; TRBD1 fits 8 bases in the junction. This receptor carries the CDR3 CASSQDGQGTGELFF. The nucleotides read TGTGCCAGCAGCCAAGATGGACAGGGCACCGGGGAGCTGTTTTTT.